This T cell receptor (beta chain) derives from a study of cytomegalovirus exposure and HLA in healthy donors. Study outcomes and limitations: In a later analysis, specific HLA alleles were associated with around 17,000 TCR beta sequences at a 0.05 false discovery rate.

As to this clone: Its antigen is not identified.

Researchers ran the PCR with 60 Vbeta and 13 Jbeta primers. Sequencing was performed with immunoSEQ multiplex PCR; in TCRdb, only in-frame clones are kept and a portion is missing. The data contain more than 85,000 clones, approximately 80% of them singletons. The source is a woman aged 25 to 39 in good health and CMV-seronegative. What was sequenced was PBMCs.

The CDR3 reads CASSLSRGRFTDTQYF. DNA for the CDR3: TGTGCCAGCAGTTTATCCCGAGGGCGGTTCACAGATACGCAGTATTTT. The chain links TRBV27 to TRBJ2-3, with a weak D call TRBD2 (5 bases). Germline V gives CDR1 MNHEY, CDR2 SMNVEV (reference sequence). The CDR3 extends over 16 amino acids. With 0 bases removed from V and 2 bases from J, the gap between germline ends came to 12 bases.